The present T cell receptor beta chain was sequenced within a study of blood T cell repertoires in COVID-19. Study-level background: Sample material is recorded as cDNA or gDNA derived from T cells, B-cell-depleted T cells, or PBMCs.

The CDR3 length is 15 residues. V was trimmed by 5 bases and J by 6 bases, leaving 19 bases between them. The germline V gene has CDR1 MNHEY and CDR2 SVGEGT. Assignment of participants to cohorts was predicated upon participant-reported clinical history. Donors in Cohort 3 counted as recovered after two negative PCRs, clearance, or symptom resolution. Measured with immunoSEQ multiplex PCR; TCRdb has only the in-frame clones, and not every one. The repertoire holds 200,000 to 300,000 clones, 86% seen once, with about 2.7% in the top ten. This clonotype was obtained from a woman aged 18-35 years who had recovered from COVID-19. The chain employs TRBV6-2 or TRBV6-3 and TRBJ1-2, with D perhaps TRBD1 (6 bases). Sequenced: PBMCs or T cells enriched from blood (not recorded which). The CDR3 is CASSHNRQAGNGYTF. DNA for the CDR3: TGTGCCAGCAGTCACAATCGACAGGCCGGGAATGGCTACACCTTC.